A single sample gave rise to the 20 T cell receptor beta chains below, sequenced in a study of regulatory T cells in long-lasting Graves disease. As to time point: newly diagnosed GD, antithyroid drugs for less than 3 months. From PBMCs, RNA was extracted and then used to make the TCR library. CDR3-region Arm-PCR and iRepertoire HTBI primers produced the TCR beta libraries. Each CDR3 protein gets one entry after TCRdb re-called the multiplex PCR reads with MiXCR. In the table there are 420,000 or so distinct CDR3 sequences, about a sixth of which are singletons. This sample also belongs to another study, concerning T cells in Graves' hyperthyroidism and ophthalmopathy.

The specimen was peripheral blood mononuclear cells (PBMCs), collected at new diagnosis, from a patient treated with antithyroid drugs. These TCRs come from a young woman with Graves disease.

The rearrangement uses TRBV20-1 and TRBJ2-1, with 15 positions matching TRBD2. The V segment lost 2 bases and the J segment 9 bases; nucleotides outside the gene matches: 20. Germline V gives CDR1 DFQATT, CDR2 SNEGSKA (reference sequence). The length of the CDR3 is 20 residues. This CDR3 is CSARTLAGTGTSGRPREQFF. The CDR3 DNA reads TGCAGTGCTAGAACCCTTGCCGGGACAGGGACTAGCGGGAGGCCTCGTGAGCAGTTCTTC.

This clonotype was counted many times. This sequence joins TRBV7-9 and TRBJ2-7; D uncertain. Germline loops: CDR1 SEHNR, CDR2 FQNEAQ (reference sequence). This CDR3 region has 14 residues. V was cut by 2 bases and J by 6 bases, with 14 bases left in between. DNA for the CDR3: TGTGCCAGCAGCTTATCAGTATATTCGCTCGAGCAGTACTTC. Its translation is CASSLSVYSLEQYF.

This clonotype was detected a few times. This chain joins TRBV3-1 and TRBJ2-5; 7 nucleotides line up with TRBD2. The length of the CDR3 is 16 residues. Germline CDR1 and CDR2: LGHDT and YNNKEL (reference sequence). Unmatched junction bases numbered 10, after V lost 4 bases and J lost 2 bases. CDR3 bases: TGTGCCAGCAGCCCGGATTCTAGCGGAGTACAAGAGACCCAGTACTTC. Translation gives CASSPDSSGVQETQYF.

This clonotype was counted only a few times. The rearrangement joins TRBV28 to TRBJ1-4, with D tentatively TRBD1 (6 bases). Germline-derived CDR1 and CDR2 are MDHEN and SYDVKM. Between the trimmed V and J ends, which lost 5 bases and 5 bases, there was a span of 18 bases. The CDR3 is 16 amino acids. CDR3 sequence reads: CASSPYRGGANEKLFF. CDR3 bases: TGTGCCAGCAGTCCATACCGTGGGGGCGCAAATGAAAAACTGTTTTTT. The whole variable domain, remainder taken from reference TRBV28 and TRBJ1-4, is DVKVTQSSRYLVKRTGEKVFLECVQDMDHENMFWYRQDPGLGLRLIYFSYDVKMKEKGDIPEGYSVSREKKERFSLILESASTNQTSMYLCASSPYRGGANEKLFFGSGTQLSVL.

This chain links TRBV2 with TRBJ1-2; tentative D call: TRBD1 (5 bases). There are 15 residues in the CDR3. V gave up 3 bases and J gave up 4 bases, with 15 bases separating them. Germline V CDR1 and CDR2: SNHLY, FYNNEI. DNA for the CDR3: TGTGCCAGCAGTGACTTGGCAGGGAGTACCTATGGCTACACCTTC. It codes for CASSDLAGSTYGYTF.

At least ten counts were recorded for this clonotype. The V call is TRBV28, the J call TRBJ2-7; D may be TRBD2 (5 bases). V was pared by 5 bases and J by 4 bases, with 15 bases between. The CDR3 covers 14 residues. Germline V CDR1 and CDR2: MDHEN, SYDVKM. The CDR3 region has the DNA TGTGCCAGCAGTAACTCGGGCCGACTATACGAGCAGTACTTC. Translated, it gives CASSNSGRLYEQYF.

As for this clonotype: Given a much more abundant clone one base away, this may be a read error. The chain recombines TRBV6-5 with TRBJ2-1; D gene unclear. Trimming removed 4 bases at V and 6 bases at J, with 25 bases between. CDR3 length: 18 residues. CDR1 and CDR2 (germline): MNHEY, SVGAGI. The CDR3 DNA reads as TGTGCCAGCAGTTCCCAAGCGACTGGCGGAGCCCTAAGCAATGAGCAGTTCTTC. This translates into CASSSQATGGALSNEQFF.

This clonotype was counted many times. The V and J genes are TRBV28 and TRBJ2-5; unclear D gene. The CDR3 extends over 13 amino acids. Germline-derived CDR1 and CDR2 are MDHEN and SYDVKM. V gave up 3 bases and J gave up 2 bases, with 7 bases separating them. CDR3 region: CASSFARQETQYF. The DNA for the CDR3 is TGTGCCAGCAGTTTTGCCCGACAAGAGACCCAGTACTTC.

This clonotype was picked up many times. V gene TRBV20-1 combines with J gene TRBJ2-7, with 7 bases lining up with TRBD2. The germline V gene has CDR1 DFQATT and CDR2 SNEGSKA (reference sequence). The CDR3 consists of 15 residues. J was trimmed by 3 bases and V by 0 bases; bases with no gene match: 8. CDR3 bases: TGCAGTGCTAGAGATCTTGGGAGCGGGAACTACGAGCAGTACTTC. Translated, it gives CSARDLGSGNYEQYF.

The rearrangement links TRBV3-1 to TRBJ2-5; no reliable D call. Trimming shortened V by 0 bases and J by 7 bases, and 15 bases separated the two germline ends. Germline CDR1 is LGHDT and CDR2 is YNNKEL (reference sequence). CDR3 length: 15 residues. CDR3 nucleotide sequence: TGTGCCAGCAGCCAAGATCAACGGAACCAACCGACCCAGTACTTC. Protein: CASSQDQRNQPTQYF.

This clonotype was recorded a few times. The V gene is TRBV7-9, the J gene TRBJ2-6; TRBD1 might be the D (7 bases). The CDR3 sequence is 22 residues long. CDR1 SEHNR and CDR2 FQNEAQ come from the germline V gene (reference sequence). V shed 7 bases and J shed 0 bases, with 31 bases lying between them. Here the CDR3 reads CASTPYPPQGGKSSSGANVLTF. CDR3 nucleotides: TGTGCCAGCACCCCTTACCCACCTCAGGGGGGAAAAAGCAGCTCTGGGGCCAACGTCCTGACTTTC. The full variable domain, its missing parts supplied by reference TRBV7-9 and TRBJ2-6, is DTGVSQNPRHKITKRGQNVTFRCDPISEHNRLYWYRQTLGQGPEFLTYFQNEAQLEKSRLLSDRFSAERPKGSFSTLEIQRTEQGDSAMYLCASTPYPPQGGKSSSGANVLTFGAGSRLTVL.

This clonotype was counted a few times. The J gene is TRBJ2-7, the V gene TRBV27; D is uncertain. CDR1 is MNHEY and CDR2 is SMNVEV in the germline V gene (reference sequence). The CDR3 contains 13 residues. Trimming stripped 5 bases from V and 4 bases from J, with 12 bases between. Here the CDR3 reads CASSLRNAYEQYF. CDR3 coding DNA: TGTGCCAGCAGTCTAAGGAATGCGTACGAGCAGTACTTC.

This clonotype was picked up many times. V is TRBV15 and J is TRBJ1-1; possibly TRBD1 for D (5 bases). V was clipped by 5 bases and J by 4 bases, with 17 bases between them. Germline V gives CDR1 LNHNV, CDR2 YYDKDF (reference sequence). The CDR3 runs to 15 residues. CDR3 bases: TGTGCCACCAGCGCGGGGGATGCCCCACGCACTGAAGCTTTCTTT. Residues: CATSAGDAPRTEAFF.

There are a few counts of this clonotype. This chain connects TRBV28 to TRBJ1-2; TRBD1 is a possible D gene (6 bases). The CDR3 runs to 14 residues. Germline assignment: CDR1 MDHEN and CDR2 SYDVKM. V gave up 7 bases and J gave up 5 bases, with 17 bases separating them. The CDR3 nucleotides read TGTGCCAGCACCCAGGCGGGGGCGCTTTATGGCTACACCTTC. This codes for CASTQAGALYGYTF.

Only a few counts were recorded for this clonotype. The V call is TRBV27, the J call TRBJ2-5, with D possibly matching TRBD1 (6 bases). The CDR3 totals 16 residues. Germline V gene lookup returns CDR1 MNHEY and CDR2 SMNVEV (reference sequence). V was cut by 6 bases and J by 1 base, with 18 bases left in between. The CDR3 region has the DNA TGTGCCAGCAGACATTATTACGGACAGACCCAAGAGACCCAGTACTTC. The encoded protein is CASRHYYGQTQETQYF.

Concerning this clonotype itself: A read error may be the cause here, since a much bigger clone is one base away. In nucleotides, the CDR3 is TGTGCCAGCATGAAGGACATAGTCACCGGGGAGCTGCTTTTT. Translated, it gives CASMKDIVTGELLF. The chain carries TRBV6-2 or TRBV6-3 and TRBJ2-2; D is perhaps TRBD1 or TRBD2 (5 bases each). CDR3 length: 14 amino acids. CDR1 is MNHEY, CDR2 SVGEGT, per germline.

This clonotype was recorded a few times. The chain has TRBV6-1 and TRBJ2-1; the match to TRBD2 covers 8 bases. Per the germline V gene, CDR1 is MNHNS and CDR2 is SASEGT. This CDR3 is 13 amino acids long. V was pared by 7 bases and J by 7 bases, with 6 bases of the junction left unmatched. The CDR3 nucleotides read TGTGCCAGCAAGCCAGCGGGAGTAAATGAGCAGTTCTTC. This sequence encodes CASKPAGVNEQFF.

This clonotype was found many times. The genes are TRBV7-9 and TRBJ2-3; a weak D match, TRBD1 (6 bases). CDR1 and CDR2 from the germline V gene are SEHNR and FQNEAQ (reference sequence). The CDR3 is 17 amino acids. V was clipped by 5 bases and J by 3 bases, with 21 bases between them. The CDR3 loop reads CASSPETGWAGTDTQYF. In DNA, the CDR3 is TGTGCCAGCAGCCCAGAGACAGGATGGGCAGGAACAGATACGCAGTATTTT.

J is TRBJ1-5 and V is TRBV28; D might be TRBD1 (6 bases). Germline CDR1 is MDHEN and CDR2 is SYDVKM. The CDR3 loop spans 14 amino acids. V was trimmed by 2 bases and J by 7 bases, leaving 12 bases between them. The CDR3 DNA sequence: TGTGCCAGCAGTTTAACCAGGGGTAGGCAGCCCCAGCATTTT. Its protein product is CASSLTRGRQPQHF.

The CDR3 DNA reads TGCGCCAGCAGTAGGATAGCGACGAACACCGGGGAGCTGTTTTTT. Its protein is CASSRIATNTGELFF. The chain has TRBV5-1 and TRBJ2-2; D might be TRBD2 (5 bases). Germline loops: CDR1 SGHRS, CDR2 YFSETQ. V lost 5 bases, J lost 0 bases, and 11 bases lay in between. The CDR3 spans 15 residues.